This TCR beta chain was retrieved from a study of T cell repertoires in cytomegalovirus infection (dated 2019 in TCRdb). Context from the whole study: Alongside well-studied HLA-B-restricted epitopes, the peptide stimulations were aimed at recently identified HLA-C-restricted CMV epitopes, whose presentation resists viral immunomodulation. The HLA type of each donor mattered for the analysis, because public TCR beta signatures pointed to carriage of CMV infection along with the matching HLA type. General study outcomes and caveats: The ex vivo response was dominated by HLA-C-restricted CMV-specific TCR beta clonotypes, which also provided the single most frequent clonotype in two of eight donors. Carriers of CMV infection plus the relevant HLA type were discriminated by the cumulative frequency of public TCR beta family members in the study cohort and in an independent 352-donor cohort.

This clonotype was counted ten times or more. The target of this receptor is not known. No per-base quality is available; no much larger clone lies one base away. V is trimmed back by 5 bases and J by 10 bases, and the junction contains 10 bases that no gene match accounts for. CDR1 and CDR2, looked up from the germline V gene (reference sequence), are GTSNPN and SVGIG. The CDR3, from cysteine to phenylalanine, totals 12 residues. The retained sequence is limited to the CDR3, 36 bases, with the frame set at the first base. In light of the paper, this sample's treatment or condition label describes: in vitro stimulation with specific CMV peptide epitopes to enrich CMV-specific T cells. These reads were obtained on an Illumina HiSeq 1500. In-frame beta chains were kept once TCRdb had trimmed the public reads at Q25 with fastp and called clones with MiXCR. One record per CDR3 amino acid sequence lists the most common genes and DNA. The sample data list about 500,000 distinct CDR3 sequences, and about 33% of these were observed just once. In total, the top ten clones hold around a sixth of the sample.

The sequence came from a human donor in good health (CMV status not recorded). Some clones in this sample may be carry-over from other donors' samples. The sequence is built from TRBV30 and TRBJ1-1, with 7 junctional bases fitting TRBD1. Sample: cultured PBMCs, taken from culture after CMV antigen stimulation. For the CDR3, the sequence is CAWSQGQRAAFF. The nucleotide sequence is given as TGTGCCTGGTCTCAGGGACAGAGGGCAGCTTTCTTT.